This note documents a single TCR beta chain sequence. Its cognate antigen is unknown. When the RNA was reverse transcribed, random hexamers were used with an input of roughly 0.45 to 1 ug. TCR beta CDR3 was amplified by immunoSEQ multiplex PCR. This amplification extended across 54 Vbeta and 13 Jbeta segments. One entry per CDR3 protein, called by TCRdb with MiXCR from the immunoSEQ multiplex PCR reads. The data hold 400,000 or so distinct CDR3 sequences, with approximately 85% observed a single time. Sequencing targeted TCR beta in blood CD8+ and CD4+ T cells. Negative isolation was used for CD8+ and CD4+ T cells and FACS enrichment for TEMRA cells. The CDR3 covers 14 residues. The germline V gene encodes CDR1 GTSNPN and CDR2 SVGIG (reference sequence). Trimming left V 5 bases short and J 4 bases short, with 17 bases between. This record belongs to a study of CD8 T cells in Susac syndrome. Study-wide results and limits: The study recognized that its TCR sequencing and HLA analysis covered a relatively small number of individuals.

This sequence originates from a human donor with multiple sclerosis. J is TRBJ1-2 and V is TRBV30; weak D call: TRBD1 (6 bases). Specimen: CD8+ T cells from PBMCs. The CDR3 here is CAWGDRLPLYGYTF. CDR3 in DNA: TGTGCCTGGGGAGACAGGCTACCGCTCTATGGCTACACCTTC.